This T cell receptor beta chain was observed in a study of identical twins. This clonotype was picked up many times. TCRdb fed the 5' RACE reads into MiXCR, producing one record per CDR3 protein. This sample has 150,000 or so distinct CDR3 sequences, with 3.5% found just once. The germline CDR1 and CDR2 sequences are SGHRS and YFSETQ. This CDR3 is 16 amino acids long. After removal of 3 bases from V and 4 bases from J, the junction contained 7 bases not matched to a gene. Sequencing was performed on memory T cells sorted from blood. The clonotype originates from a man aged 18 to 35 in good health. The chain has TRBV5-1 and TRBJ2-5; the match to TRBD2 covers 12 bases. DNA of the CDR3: TGCGCCAGCAGCTCGGGACTAGCGGGTAACGGAGAGACCCAGTACTTC. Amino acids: CASSSGLAGNGETQYF.